The next 25 T cell receptor beta chains were all read from a single sample in a study of blood T cell repertoires in COVID-19 (dated by TCRdb to 2020 to 2022). Libraries came from the immunoSEQ multiplex PCR assay. TCRdb obtained this table from immuneACCESS and retained in-frame rearrangements with V and J assigned. These tables miss some clones; where compared with another copy, unresolved V genes account for less than half of the shortfall, and the remainder is unexplained. The sample records some 250,000 clones, about four fifths of which are singletons. Roughly 2% of the sample goes to the ten largest clones. The sample taken for sequencing was peripheral blood. These receptors all stem from a young man who had recovered from COVID-19.

The chain joins TRBV29-1 to TRBJ2-3; the match to TRBD2 covers 11 bases. Trimming removed 0 bases from V and 5 bases from J; junction bases left unmatched: 10. The CDR3 extends over 17 amino acids. Looked up from germline, CDR1 is SQVTM and CDR2 is ANQGSEA. CDR3 region: CSVEDWGSGGAIDTQYF. CDR3 DNA: TGCAGCGTTGAAGATTGGGGTAGCGGGGGGGCAATAGATACGCAGTATTTT.

The V call is TRBV24-1, the J call TRBJ1-5; 9 positions match TRBD1. This CDR3 is built from 18 residues. Germline CDR1 is KGHDR and CDR2 is SFDVKD. The V and J ends lost 7 bases and 2 bases, in that order; junction bases with no gene match: 14. The CDR3 bases are TGTGCCACCAGGGGGGGACAGGGTACGTCGTCCGGCAATCAGCCCCAGCATTTT. It codes for CATRGGQGTSSGNQPQHF.

This chain links TRBV19 with TRBJ1-6; D is uncertain. The CDR3 length is 13 residues. V lost 11 bases and J lost 0, with 8 bases in between. Germline V gene sequence: CDR1 LNHDA, CDR2 SQIVND (reference sequence). The CDR3, as DNA: TGTGCCGGAGGGAGCTCCTATAATTCACCCCTCCACTTT. It specifies CAGGSSYNSPLHF.

The chain uses TRBV10-2 and TRBJ2-2, with D possibly being TRBD1 (6 bases). The CDR3 contains 14 residues. Between the trimmed V and J ends, which lost 5 bases and 4 bases, there was a span of 11 bases. The V gene's germline CDR1 is WSHSY and CDR2 SAAADI. This chain's CDR3 is CASSFTGPTGELFF. CDR3 coding DNA: TGCGCCAGCAGTTTTACAGGGCCCACCGGGGAGCTGTTTTTT.

V is TRBV5-1 and J is TRBJ2-7; 7 bases are a match to TRBD1. CDR1 is SGHRS, CDR2 YFSETQ, per germline. The CDR3 sequence is 13 residues long. V trimming: 0 bases; J trimming: 7 bases; junction bases outside the gene matches: 4. The CDR3 nucleotides are TGCGCCAGCAGCTTGGAGCCCAGGGGGGAGCAGTACTTC. Its protein is CASSLEPRGEQYF. The full variable domain, rest sourced from reference TRBV5-1 and TRBJ2-7, is KAGVTQTPRYLIKTRGQQVTLSCSPISGHRSVSWYQQTPGQGLQFLFEYFSETQRNKGNFPGRFSGRQFSNSRSEMNVSTLELGDSALYLCASSLEPRGEQYFGPGTRLTVT.

The CDR3 spells CASSPLSGGYTF. In DNA form, the CDR3 reads TGTGCCAGCAGCCCGCTATCGGGTGGCTACACCTTC. The gene calls are TRBV3-1 (or the pseudogene TRBV3-2) and TRBJ1-2, with unresolved D. The V gene's germline CDR1 is LGHDT and CDR2 YNNKEL (reference sequence). V was shortened by 4 bases and J by 7 bases, with 10 bases between the two germline ends. The CDR3 sequence is 12 residues long.

This chain links TRBV7-2 with TRBJ2-3; 9 bases line up with TRBD2. The CDR3 consists of 15 residues. CDR1 SGHTA and CDR2 FQGNSA come from the germline V gene. With 4 bases clipped from V and 2 bases from J, the junction kept 4 bases outside the gene matches. CDR3 bases: TGTGCCAGCAGCTCGCTAGCGGGGATCACAGATACGCAGTATTTT. Its translation is CASSSLAGITDTQYF.

This clone came up once. The chain has TRBV5-1 and TRBJ1-2; weak D call: TRBD1 (6 bases). Germline CDR1 and CDR2: SGHRS and YFSETQ. V lost 4 bases to trimming and J lost 2 bases, with 12 bases between them. This CDR3 is built from 14 residues. The CDR3, as DNA: TGCGCCAGCAGCGCGAGGGGGATGAACTATGGCTACACCTTC. It specifies CASSARGMNYGYTF.

The rearrangement uses TRBV5-1 and TRBJ1-4; the D is unclear. The germline CDR1 and CDR2 sequences are SGHRS and YFSETQ. V was clipped by 0 bases and J by 0 bases, with 6 bases between them. CDR3 length equals 15 residues. The DNA for the CDR3 is TGCGCCAGCAGCTTGGCGTCTGCAACTAATGAAAAACTGTTTTTT. The encoded protein is CASSLASATNEKLFF.

The gene calls are TRBV5-4 and TRBJ1-3; 11 nucleotides match TRBD1. The V segment lost 2 bases and the J segment 0 bases; nucleotides outside the gene matches: 4. There are 17 residues in the CDR3. Per germline, CDR1 SGHNT and CDR2 YYREEE (reference sequence). This CDR3 reads CASSFGQGANSGNTIYF. In DNA form, the CDR3 reads TGTGCCAGCAGCTTCGGACAGGGGGCAAACTCTGGAAACACCATATATTTT. Combining the CDR3 with reference TRBV5-4 and TRBJ1-3 gives the whole variable domain ETGVTQSPTHLIKTRGQQVTLRCSSQSGHNTVSWYQQALGQGPQFIFQYYREEENGRGNFPPRFSGLQFPNYSSELNVNALELDDSALYLCASSFGQGANSGNTIYFGEGSWLTVV.

The chain recombines TRBV18 with TRBJ2-1; 13 nucleotides match TRBD2. This CDR3 contains 16 residues. V lost 0 bases and J lost 5; bases outside the gene matches: 1. Germline V gene sequence: CDR1 KGHSH, CDR2 LQKENI. CDR3 sequence: CASSPPGLAGNNEQFF. The CDR3 nucleotides read TGTGCCAGCTCACCACCGGGACTAGCGGGGAACAATGAGCAGTTCTTC.

The chain links TRBV5-1 to TRBJ1-1, with D possibly being TRBD1 (6 bases). There are 14 residues in the CDR3. The germline gives CDR1 SGHRS, CDR2 YFSETQ. Trimming pared 4 bases from V and 1 base from J, leaving 11 bases between. In nucleotides, the CDR3 is TGCGCCAGCAGCATACAGGGAAAGAACACTGAAGCTTTCTTT. As protein: CASSIQGKNTEAFF.

CDR3 sequence: CASSPGQVQETQYF. The CDR3, as DNA: TGCGCCAGCAGCCCAGGACAGGTCCAAGAGACCCAGTACTTC. The genes are TRBV5-1 and TRBJ2-5, with TRBD1 matching 7 bases. After removal of 4 bases from V and 1 base from J, the junction contained 4 bases not matched to a gene. Per germline, CDR1 SGHRS and CDR2 YFSETQ. This CDR3 is 14 amino acids long.

The chain combines TRBV6-2 or TRBV6-3 with TRBJ2-2; 15 positions agree with TRBD2. In germline, CDR1 is MNHEY, CDR2 SVGEGT. There are 18 residues in the CDR3. The trim removed 2 bases at V and 5 bases at J, leaving 6 bases unmatched. The CDR3 bases are TGTGCCAGCAGTTACGGACTAGCGGGGGGGCCGCGGACCGGGGAGCTGTTTTTT. As protein: CASSYGLAGGPRTGELFF.

The rearrangement joins TRBV18 to TRBJ1-2; 9 positions match TRBD1. Germline V gene data show CDR1 as KGHSH and CDR2 as LQKENI. Losses at the gene ends were 6 bases for V and 4 bases for J; bases not matched to a gene: 9. The CDR3 has 15 amino acids. The CDR3 reads CASSPGQGASYGYTF. CDR3 sequence (DNA): TGTGCCAGCTCCCCGGGACAGGGAGCGTCCTATGGCTACACCTTC.

The rearrangement uses TRBV6-1 and TRBJ2-4; the D gene is possibly TRBD2 (5 bases). Trimming removed 2 bases at V and 7 bases at J, with 12 bases between. CDR1 and CDR2 from the germline V gene are MNHNS and SASEGT. The CDR3 totals 14 residues. The CDR3, as DNA: TGTGCCAGCAGTGAAAATCGGGGTTGGAACATTCAGTACTTC. This translates into CASSENRGWNIQYF.

The V call is TRBV7-9, the J call TRBJ1-1, with D possibly matching TRBD1 (5 bases). The CDR3 runs 13 residues. With 1 base removed from V and 8 bases from J, the gap between germline ends came to 11 bases. Germline values: CDR1 SEHNR, CDR2 FQNEAQ (reference sequence). CDR3 DNA: TGTGCCAGCAGCTTAGGACAGACGAACGAAGCTTTCTTT. Translating it yields CASSLGQTNEAFF.

The V call is TRBV6-1, the J call TRBJ1-2, with 10 bases fitting TRBD1. V gave up 2 bases and J gave up 2 bases; unmatched junction bases: 5. The CDR3 has 16 residues. Looked up from germline, CDR1 is MNHNS and CDR2 is SASEGT. CDR3 protein: CASSERTGQGNYGYTF. The CDR3 nucleotides are TGTGCCAGCAGTGAAAGAACGGGACAGGGGAACTATGGCTACACCTTC.

The chain joins TRBV9 to TRBJ1-1; 7 nucleotides line up with TRBD1. CDR1 is SGDLS, CDR2 YYNGEE, per germline. The length of the CDR3 is 16 residues. After removal of 4 bases from V and 0 bases from J, the junction contained 9 bases not matched to a gene. This chain's CDR3 is CASSPAGTVLNTEAFF. DNA for the CDR3: TGTGCCAGCAGCCCAGCCGGGACAGTACTGAACACTGAAGCTTTCTTT.

This chain connects TRBV10-3 to TRBJ2-5, with 13 positions matching TRBD2. The CDR3 contains 15 residues. Trimming took 6 bases from V and 5 from J; bases not matched to a gene: 6. Germline V CDR1 and CDR2: ENHRY, SYGVKD. CDR3 in DNA: TGTGCCATCAGCCGGACTAGCGGGGGTGGCGAGACCCAGTACTTC. Translation: CAISRTSGGGETQYF.

V and J are TRBV5-1 and TRBJ2-3; 10 bases line up with TRBD2. This CDR3 is 16 amino acids long. Germline loops: CDR1 SGHRS, CDR2 YFSETQ. V dropped 1 base and J dropped 6; count of bases not matched to a gene: 8. The CDR3 nucleotides read TGCGCCAGCAGCTTGTTTACTAGCGGGGTTTCGGATACGCAGTATTTT. Residues: CASSLFTSGVSDTQYF.

V is TRBV12-3 or TRBV12-4 and J is TRBJ2-1; D gene unclear. The CDR3 extends over 13 amino acids. The V and J ends lost 1 base and 5 bases respectively, with 6 bases between them. CDR3 bases: TGTGCCAGCAGTTTAGTGGCGGACAATGAGCAGTTCTTC. Protein sequence: CASSLVADNEQFF.

J is TRBJ2-3 and V is TRBV6-1, with 12 bases lining up with TRBD1. The CDR3 has 15 amino acids. The J segment lost 5 bases and the V segment lost 3 bases, leaving 3 bases of the junction unmatched. Germline V gene lookup returns CDR1 MNHNS and CDR2 SASEGT. DNA for the CDR3: TGTGCCAGCAGTGAGGGGACAGGGGGCATAGATACGCAGTATTTT. This translates into CASSEGTGGIDTQYF.

The chain couples TRBV19 to TRBJ1-2; possible D gene TRBD1, 5 bases. The germline CDR1 and CDR2 sequences are LNHDA and SQIVND (reference sequence). There are 13 residues in the CDR3. Deletions cut 7 bases from V and 4 bases from J, with 13 bases between. This chain's CDR3 is CASNPQDRYGYTF. The CDR3 DNA sequence: TGTGCCAGTAACCCACAGGACCGCTATGGCTACACCTTC.

The gene calls are TRBV27 and TRBJ1-5; TRBD1 might be the D (6 bases). Deletions cut 7 bases from V and 9 bases from J, with 13 bases between. CDR3 length: 12 residues. Looked up from germline, CDR1 is MNHEY and CDR2 is SMNVEV (reference sequence). CDR3 sequence reads: CASNPQGGPQHF. Written as DNA, the CDR3 is TGTGCCAGCAATCCCCAAGGGGGGCCCCAGCATTTT.